This T cell receptor (beta chain) was sequenced for a study of beta chain features in type 1 diabetes. Germline CDR1 SGHRS, CDR2 YFSETQ. CDR3 size: 15 residues. The V segment lost 6 bases and the J segment 3 bases; nucleotides outside the gene matches: 11. TCRB transcripts that were expressed got sequenced, as all of the isolated RNA had been reverse transcribed. The protocol was immunoSEQ multiplex PCR, while the TCRdb copy is restricted to in-frame clones and leaves out a portion. Among 9,000 or so clones listed, 75% to 80% were seen once. Sequencing was done on a sample of Tregs from blood. The receptor comes from a woman aged 18-29 years in good health. V gene TRBV5-1 combines with J gene TRBJ1-1; 7 bases map to TRBD1. This CDR3 is CASTGFGTGDTEAFF. In nucleotides, the CDR3 is TGCGCCAGCACGGGTTTTGGTACAGGGGACACTGAAGCTTTCTTT.